The T cell receptor beta chain under discussion was sequenced for a study of blood T cell repertoires in COVID-19. About the research overall: The origin of the acute and convalescent COVID-19 samples was the United States, Italy and Spain.

Germline loops: CDR1 SGDLS, CDR2 YYNGEE. The CDR3 has 14 residues. V was clipped by 5 bases and J by 2 bases, with 13 bases between them. Sequencing was performed with immunoSEQ multiplex PCR; in TCRdb, only in-frame clones are kept and a portion is missing. The table shows roughly 240,000 clones, with approximately 84% occurring only once. This clonotype was obtained from a woman of 80 years or more with acute or convalescent COVID-19. The sample comprised peripheral blood. The rearrangement uses TRBV9 and TRBJ2-5; D is perhaps TRBD1 (6 bases). CDR3 DNA: TGTGCCAGCAGTTTCGGACAGATACAAGAGACCCAGTACTTC. Amino acids: CASSFGQIQETQYF.